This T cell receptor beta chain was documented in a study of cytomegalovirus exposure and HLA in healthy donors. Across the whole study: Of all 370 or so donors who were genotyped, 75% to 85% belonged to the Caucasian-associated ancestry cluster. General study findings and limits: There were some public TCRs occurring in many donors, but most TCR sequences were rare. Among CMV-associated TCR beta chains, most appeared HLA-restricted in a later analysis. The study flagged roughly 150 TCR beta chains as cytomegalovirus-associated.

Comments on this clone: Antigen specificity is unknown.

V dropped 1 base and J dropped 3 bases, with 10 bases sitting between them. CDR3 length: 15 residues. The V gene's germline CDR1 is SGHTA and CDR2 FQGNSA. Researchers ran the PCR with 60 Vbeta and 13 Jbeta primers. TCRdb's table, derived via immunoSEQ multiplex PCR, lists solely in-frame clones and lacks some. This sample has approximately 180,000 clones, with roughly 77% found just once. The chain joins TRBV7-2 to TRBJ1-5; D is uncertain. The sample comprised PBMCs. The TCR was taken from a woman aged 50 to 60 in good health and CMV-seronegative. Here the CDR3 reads CASSLGSVINQPQHF. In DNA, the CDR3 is TGTGCCAGCAGCTTAGGGTCGGTGATCAATCAGCCCCAGCATTTT.